The 9 T cell receptor beta chains reported below all come from one sample, sequenced in a study of response to subunit inactivated influenza vaccine. TCRdb re-analysed the RT-PCR reads in MiXCR, keeping a single row per CDR3 protein. Of around 520,000 distinct CDR3 sequences listed, roughly 12% are singletons. The sequencing here drew on PBMCs from blood, taken on the day of vaccination. All receptors derive from a man in his fifties or sixties who received an inactivated influenza vaccine.

This chain joins TRBV5-1 and TRBJ2-1, with TRBD2 matching 8 bases. Germline trimming cut 5 bases from V and 0 bases from J; bases unmatched to any gene: 16. Looked up from germline, CDR1 is SGHRS and CDR2 is YFSETQ. This CDR3 region has 19 residues. In nucleotides, the CDR3 is TGCGCCAGCAGAAAGGAGGCGGGGGGTCCCTTAAGCTCCTACAATGAGCAGTTCTTC. Translation: CASRKEAGGPLSSYNEQFF.

This clonotype was detected only a few times. V usage is TRBV18 and J usage is TRBJ1-2; D gene uncertain. With 3 bases removed from V and 4 bases from J, the gap between germline ends came to 9 bases. CDR1 is KGHSH, CDR2 LQKENI, per germline. CDR3 length: 13 residues. CDR3 amino acids: CASSPDKVYGYTF. The CDR3, as DNA: TGTGCCAGCTCACCCGATAAAGTCTATGGCTACACCTTC.

This clonotype was detected a few times. V usage is TRBV20-1 and J usage is TRBJ2-7; D is ambiguous. Trimming took 3 bases from V and 0 from J, leaving 15 bases between them. Germline values: CDR1 DFQATT, CDR2 SNEGSKA (reference sequence). The length of the CDR3 is 15 residues. For the CDR3, the DNA is TGCAGTGCTAGGGCGGCAGGTCTCAGCTCCTACGAGCAGTACTTC. Protein sequence: CSARAAGLSSYEQYF.

In its sample, this clonotype was seen a few times. The chain joins TRBV29-1 to TRBJ2-4, with D perhaps TRBD1 (6 bases). The CDR3 is made up of 14 amino acids. Germline CDR1 SQVTM, CDR2 ANQGSEA. V was clipped by 6 bases and J by 1 base, with 13 bases between them. For the CDR3, the DNA is TGCAGCGTCAAAACAGGGTCCGCCAAAAACATTCAGTACTTC. This gives the protein CSVKTGSAKNIQYF.

The gene calls are TRBV7-3 and TRBJ2-5, with D tentatively TRBD1 or TRBD2 (5 bases each). The V gene lost 7 bases and the J gene lost 5 bases, with 23 bases spanning the gap. The CDR3 is made up of 16 amino acids. Germline CDR1 reads SGHTA; CDR2 reads FQGTGA. CDR3 sequence: CASKVSAGRGWETQYF. In DNA form, the CDR3 reads TGTGCCAGCAAAGTCTCGGCAGGGAGAGGGTGGGAGACCCAGTACTTC.

This clonotype was seen a handful of times. The V call is TRBV10-3, the J call TRBJ2-3, with 7 bases lining up with TRBD2. J was trimmed by 6 bases and V by 9 bases; bases with no gene match: 9. From germline, CDR1 is ENHRY and CDR2 SYGVKD. The CDR3 is 13 residues long. The CDR3: CAISSAGVDTQYF. The CDR3 DNA follows: TGTGCCATATCCAGCGCGGGGGTGGATACGCAGTATTTT.

Here the CDR3 reads CASSVGLGHQETQYF. The CDR3 coding sequence is TGTGCCAGCAGCGTAGGGCTGGGCCACCAAGAGACCCAGTACTTC. This chain joins TRBV9 and TRBJ2-5, with no clear D. Deletions cut 0 bases from V and 0 bases from J, with 9 bases between. This CDR3 spans 15 amino acids. Germline lookup yields CDR1 SGDLS and CDR2 YYNGEE.

V and J are TRBV20-1 and TRBJ1-6, with TRBD1 matching 7 bases. Germline values: CDR1 DFQATT, CDR2 SNEGSKA (reference sequence). The CDR3 loop spans 16 amino acids. The V and J ends lost 2 bases and 5 bases, in that order; junction bases with no gene match: 9. The CDR3: CSARWVNQGDNSPLHF. The CDR3 DNA reads as TGCAGTGCTAGATGGGTAAACCAGGGGGATAATTCACCCCTCCACTTT.

CDR3 loop: CASSLSGTFPFSGANVLTF. CDR3 in DNA: TGTGCCAGCAGTTTAAGCGGCACTTTCCCGTTCTCTGGGGCCAACGTCCTGACTTTC. The V and J genes are TRBV28 and TRBJ2-6; D is possibly TRBD2 (5 bases). Germline-derived CDR1 and CDR2 are MDHEN and SYDVKM. The CDR3 runs 19 residues. Trimming removed 2 bases at V and 0 bases at J, with 17 bases between. Based on the CDR3 plus reference TRBV28 and TRBJ2-6, the full variable domain is DVKVTQSSRYLVKRTGEKVFLECVQDMDHENMFWYRQDPGLGLRLIYFSYDVKMKEKGDIPEGYSVSREKKERFSLILESASTNQTSMYLCASSLSGTFPFSGANVLTFGAGSRLTVL.